This T cell receptor (beta chain) was sequenced during a study of tumor and adjacent non-tumor tissue in lung cancer. Notes on this clonotype: The junction does not match germline at one end; this may be a read error.

RNA was extracted from bulk tissue without any cell sorting. This CDR3 has 12 residues. The V gene's germline CDR1 is SQVTM and CDR2 ANQGSEA. Three rounds of nested PCR, following a modified ARM-PCR protocol, produced the TCRbeta library. One entry per CDR3 protein results from TCRdb running MiXCR on the multiplex PCR reads. This table has 85,000 to 100,000 distinct CDR3 sequences, roughly 66% appearing once. Specimen: lung tumor tissue. The chain carries TRBV29-1 and TRBJ2-7, with 7 bases identical to TRBD2. The sequence derives from a man aged 55-75 years with non-small cell lung cancer. CDR3 bases: TGTAGCGTTGCGGGGGACGCGTACGAGCAGTACTTC. This sequence encodes CSVAGDAYEQYF.